The clone carrying this T cell receptor (beta chain) was counted only a few times. The antigen remains unidentified. The sample comes from a study of cytomegalovirus exposure and HLA in healthy donors. The V gene end was trimmed by 5 bases and the J gene end by 5 bases; junction bases not matched to a gene: 10. Looked up from germline, CDR1 is SEHNR and CDR2 is FQNEAQ (reference sequence). The CDR3 is made up of 16 amino acids. Primers for the PCR totalled 60 Vbeta and 13 Jbeta. The protocol was immunoSEQ multiplex PCR, while the TCRdb copy is restricted to in-frame clones and leaves out a portion. The profile shows about 130,000 clones, about 79% of them singletons. Findings and caveats of the study: Later analysis indicated greater clonal expansion among HLA-associated TCR beta chains than among equally common other chains. Cytomegalovirus status was reportedly diagnosed by the classifier with high specificity and sensitivity. The authors enumerated under 200 TCR beta chains as linked to cytomegalovirus.

This sequence was found in a man aged 18 to 30 in good health and CMV-seronegative. The rearrangement uses TRBV7-9 and TRBJ1-4; 8 bases agree with TRBD1. The sample comprised PBMCs. The CDR3 reads CASSLGQGPRNEKLFF. Here the CDR3 DNA reads TGTGCCAGCAGCCTAGGACAGGGTCCGAGGAATGAAAAACTGTTTTTT.